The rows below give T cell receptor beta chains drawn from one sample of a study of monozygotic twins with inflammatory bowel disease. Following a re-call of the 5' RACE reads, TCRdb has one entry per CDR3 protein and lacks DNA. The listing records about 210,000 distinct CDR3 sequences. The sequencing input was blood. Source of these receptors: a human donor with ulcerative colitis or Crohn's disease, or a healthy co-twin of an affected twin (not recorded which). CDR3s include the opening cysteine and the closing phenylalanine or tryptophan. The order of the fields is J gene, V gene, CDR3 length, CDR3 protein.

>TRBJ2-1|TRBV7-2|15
CASSLDRGGYNEQFF
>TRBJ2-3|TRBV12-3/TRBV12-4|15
CASSIHRVLGDTQYF
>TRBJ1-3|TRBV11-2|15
CASSLGLLSGNTIYF
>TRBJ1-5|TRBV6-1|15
CASRKTGGYNQPQHF
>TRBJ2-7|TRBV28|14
CASSYNRDGHEQYF
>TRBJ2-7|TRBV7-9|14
CASTPDRDIYEQYF
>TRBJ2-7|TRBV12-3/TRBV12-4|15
CASSQSGTGSYEQYF
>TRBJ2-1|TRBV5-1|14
CASSPRAGTNEQFF
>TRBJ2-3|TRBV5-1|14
CASSQGQSTDTLYF
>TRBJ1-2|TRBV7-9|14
CASRRDRGNYGYTF
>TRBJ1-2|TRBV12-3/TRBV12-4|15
CASSFYAALNYGYTF
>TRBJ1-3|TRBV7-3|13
CASSFGVGNTIYF
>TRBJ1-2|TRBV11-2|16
CASRTIRQAASHGYTF
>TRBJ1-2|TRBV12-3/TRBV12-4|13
CASRRTGDDGYTF
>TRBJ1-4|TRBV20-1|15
CSATGAAGRNEKLFF
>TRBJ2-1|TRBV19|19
CASSIDSPDSGGPYNEQFF
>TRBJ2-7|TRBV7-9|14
CASSAVMSSYEQYF
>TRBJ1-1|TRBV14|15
CASSPREGGYTEAFF
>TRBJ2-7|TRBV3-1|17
CASSHTLKGARSYEQYF
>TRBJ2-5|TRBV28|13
CASSLTVEETQYF
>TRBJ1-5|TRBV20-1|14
CSARGGQGFGPQHF
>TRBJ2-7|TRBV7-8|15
CASTPGPGEAYEQYF
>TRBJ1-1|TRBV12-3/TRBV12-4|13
CASSLDRRTEAFF
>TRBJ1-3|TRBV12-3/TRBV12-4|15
CASSFRGTSGNTIYF
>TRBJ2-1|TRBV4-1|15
CASSPPGRFYNEQFF
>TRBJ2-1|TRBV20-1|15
CSARRLGTSYNEQFF
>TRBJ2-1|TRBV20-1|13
CSETGNSYNEQFF
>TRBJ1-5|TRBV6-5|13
CASSYAEKQPQHF
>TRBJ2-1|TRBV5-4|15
CASSFASGGPNEQFF
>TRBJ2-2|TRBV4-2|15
CASSQGEGDTGELFF
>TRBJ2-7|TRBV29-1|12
CSVEVSGVEQYF
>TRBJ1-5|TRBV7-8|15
CASSLGSGSNQPQHF
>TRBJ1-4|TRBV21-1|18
CASSAQNRGQMLREKLFF
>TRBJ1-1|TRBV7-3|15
CASSYNPSMNTEAFF
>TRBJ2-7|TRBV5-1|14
CASSMGQGVFEQYF
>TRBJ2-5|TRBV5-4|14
CASSSRDRGETRYF
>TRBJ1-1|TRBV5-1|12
CASSLKDAEAFF
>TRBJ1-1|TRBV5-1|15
CASSSSRTVNTEAFF
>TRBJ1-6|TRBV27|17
CASSLLSEWVVDSPLHF
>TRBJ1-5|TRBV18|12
CASSVVGQPQHF
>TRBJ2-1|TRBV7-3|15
CASPFGPVPFNEQFF
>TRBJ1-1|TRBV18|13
CASSSVGGPEAFF
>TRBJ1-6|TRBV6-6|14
CASSYPGRNSPLHF
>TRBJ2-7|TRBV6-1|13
CASREQGENEQYF
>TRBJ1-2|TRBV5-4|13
CASSHDGNYGYTF
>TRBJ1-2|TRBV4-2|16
CASSQDPYRGSDGYTF
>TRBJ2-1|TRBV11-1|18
CASSLPWRVAGAYNEQFF
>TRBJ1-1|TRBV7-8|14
CASSLARADPGAFF
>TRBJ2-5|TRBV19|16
CASRRTGGTLVETQYF
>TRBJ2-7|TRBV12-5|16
CASGSPKTGGVYEQYF
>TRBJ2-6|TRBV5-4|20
CASSLETGGLRLSGANVLTF
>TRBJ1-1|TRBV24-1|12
CATSDRDGEAFF
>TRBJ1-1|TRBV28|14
CASSSPAVGTEAFF
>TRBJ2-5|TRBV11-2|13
CASTVDQPETQYF
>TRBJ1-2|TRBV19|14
CASSIRGLNYGYTF
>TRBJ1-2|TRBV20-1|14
CSARGHGGNYGYTF
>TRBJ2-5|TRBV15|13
CATSRRYQETQYF